The rows below give T cell receptor beta chains drawn from one sample of a study of blood T cell repertoires in COVID-19. The method was immunoSEQ multiplex PCR; TCRdb's version includes in-frame clones alone and lacks a portion of them. Among around 290,000 clones listed, about 87% were seen once. Material for sequencing was peripheral blood. These receptor sequences come from a woman aged 45-60 years who had recovered from COVID-19. Both conserved end residues are part of each CDR3. The D gene is left open where the match is weak. Size is omitted from some rows. Given values are once, few, many or a class for expanded clones.

d_gene | j_gene | v_gene | abundance | CDR3aa | CDR3nt
NA | TRBJ2-7 | TRBV7-9 | few | CASSTGARAEQYF | TGTGCCAGCAGTACAGGAGCTCGGGCCGAGCAGTACTTC
TRBD2 | TRBJ2-7 | TRBV9 | NA | CASSVGLAGDEQYF | TGTGCCAGCAGCGTGGGACTAGCGGGCGACGAGCAGTACTTC
NA | TRBJ2-7 | TRBV7-2 | NA | CASSESKGGSSYEQYF | TGTGCCAGCAGCGAGAGTAAGGGGGGGAGCTCCTACGAGCAGTACTTC
TRBD1 | TRBJ1-2 | TRBV28 | NA | CASSLIGTGGWRYYGYTF | TGTGCCAGCAGTTTAATCGGGACAGGGGGCTGGCGATACTATGGCTACACCTTC
NA | TRBJ2-5 | TRBV28 | NA | CASNLDREETQYF | TGTGCCAGCAACTTAGACCGGGAAGAGACCCAGTACTTC
NA | TRBJ1-1 | TRBV2 | NA | CASSVGSGLDTEAFF | TGTGCCAGCAGTGTTGGCTCAGGGTTGGACACTGAAGCTTTCTTT
NA | TRBJ2-1 | TRBV19 | NA | CASAGPPPYNEQFF | TGTGCCAGTGCAGGGCCTCCTCCCTACAATGAGCAGTTCTTC
NA | TRBJ1-5 | TRBV9 | NA | CASSKFAADQPQHF | TGTGCCAGCAGCAAGTTTGCAGCGGATCAGCCCCAGCATTTT
NA | TRBJ1-3 | TRBV30 | NA | CAWAPGNSGNTIYF | TGTGCCTGGGCGCCAGGTAACTCTGGAAACACCATATATTTT
NA | TRBJ2-7 | TRBV7-9 | NA | CASSPPRTVTDEQYF | TGTGCCAGCAGCCCCCCCCGCACAGTTACGGACGAGCAGTACTTC
TRBD1 | TRBJ1-1 | TRBV19 | NA | CASSLDHRGQLEAFF | TGTGCCAGTAGTTTGGACCACAGGGGGCAGCTTGAAGCTTTCTTT
NA | TRBJ2-7 | TRBV14 | NA | CASSHTGHPSYYEQYF | TGTGCCAGCAGCCACACGGGACACCCAAGTTACTACGAGCAGTACTTC
TRBD2 | TRBJ2-3 | TRBV27 | few | CASSFSGGRADGDTQYF | TGTGCCAGCAGTTTTTCGGGCGGGAGGGCGGACGGGGATACGCAGTATTTT
NA | TRBJ2-7 | TRBV7-8 | NA | CASSLRVEPYEQYF | TGTGCCAGCAGCTTGCGGGTCGAACCCTACGAGCAGTACTTC
NA | TRBJ1-5 | TRBV2 | few | CASSDSFVSHRNGNQPQHF | TGTGCCAGCAGTGATTCCTTTGTGAGCCACCGTAATGGCAATCAGCCCCAGCATTTT
NA | TRBJ1-1 | TRBV4-3 | NA | CASSQDTGSMDTEAFF | TGCGCCAGCAGCCAAGATACGGGGTCGATGGACACTGAAGCTTTCTTT
NA | TRBJ2-1 | TRBV21-1 | NA | CASSKQSVENEQFF | TGTGCCAGCAGCAAACAGTCGGTGGAGAATGAGCAGTTCTTC
TRBD2 | TRBJ2-3 | TRBV29-1 | NA | CSVEDPLDRTSGSVDTQYF | TGCAGCGTTGAAGATCCCCTAGATCGGACTAGCGGGAGTGTAGATACGCAGTATTTT
NA | TRBJ1-1 | TRBV19 | many | CASSIAAGGTEAFF | TGTGCCAGTAGTATAGCAGCGGGGGGCACTGAAGCTTTCTTT
TRBD1 | TRBJ1-5 | TRBV6-5 | NA | CASSSSRTGNSQHF | TGTGCCAGCAGTTCCTCGAGGACAGGGAATTCCCAGCATTTT
TRBD2 | TRBJ2-1 | TRBV27 | NA | CASSPSGTRRGSEEQFF | TGTGCCAGCAGTCCATCGGGGACTAGGCGGGGCTCTGAAGAGCAGTTCTTC
TRBD2 | TRBJ2-5 | TRBV27 | NA | CASSFGSGGAGETQYF | TGTGCCAGCAGTTTTGGAAGCGGGGGGGCCGGGGAGACCCAGTACTTC
TRBD2 | TRBJ2-1 | TRBV18 | once | CASSPSAGSFYNEQFF | TGTGCCAGCTCACCATCAGCGGGGTCCTTCTACAATGAGCAGTTCTTC
TRBD1 | TRBJ1-4 | TRBV15 | NA | CATSGGQGAATNEKLFF | TGTGCCACCAGCGGAGGACAGGGGGCTGCAACTAATGAAAAACTGTTTTTT
NA | TRBJ1-2 | TRBV6-5 | NA | CASSWSRTYYGYTF | TGTGCCAGCAGTTGGTCCCGGACTTACTATGGCTACACCTTC
NA | TRBJ1-5 | TRBV28 | NA | CASSLGGDQPQHF | TGTGCCAGCAGTTTAGGGGGCGATCAGCCCCAGCATTTT
TRBD1 | TRBJ1-1 | TRBV4-3 | once | CASSLGTGPLTEAFF | TGCGCCAGCAGCCTTGGGACAGGGCCTCTTACTGAAGCTTTCTTT
NA | TRBJ2-7 | TRBV5-6 | NA | CASSTLTGSGEQYF | TGTGCCAGCAGCACCCTAACAGGCTCGGGCGAGCAGTACTTC
TRBD2 | TRBJ2-7 | TRBV7-7 | NA | CASSLGLAGINEQYF | TGTGCTAGCAGCTTAGGGCTAGCGGGAATCAACGAGCAGTACTTC
NA | TRBJ2-1 | TRBV10-3 | NA | CAAQGGEGEQFF | TGTGCCGCCCAGGGGGGCGAGGGTGAGCAGTTCTTC
NA | TRBJ1-2 | TRBV14 | NA | CASTRTREAYGYTF | TGTGCCAGCACCCGGACAAGGGAGGCCTATGGCTACACCTTC
TRBD2 | TRBJ2-7 | TRBV28 | NA | CASSLRSGSSYEQYF | TGTGCCAGCAGTCTCCGTAGCGGGAGTTCCTACGAGCAGTACTTC
NA | TRBJ1-3 | TRBV28 | NA | CASSLPRVNGNTIYF | TGTGCCAGCAGTTTACCCCGGGTTAATGGAAACACCATATATTTT
TRBD2 | TRBJ2-3 | TRBV2 | NA | CASSRRTSGGPDTQYF | TGTGCCAGCAGTAGACGGACTAGCGGGGGGCCAGATACGCAGTATTTT
TRBD1 | TRBJ1-3 | TRBV5-1 | many | CASRPGTGLSGNTIYF | TGCGCCAGCAGGCCCGGGACAGGGCTCTCTGGAAACACCATATATTTT
NA | TRBJ2-7 | TRBV10-3 | NA | CAISGNSDYEQYF | TGTGCCATCAGTGGTAATAGCGACTACGAGCAGTACTTC
TRBD2 | TRBJ2-3 | TRBV19 | NA | CASSTRLASNTDTQYF | TGTGCCAGTAGTACCCGACTAGCGAGTAACACAGATACGCAGTATTTT
TRBD1 | TRBJ2-1 | TRBV5-1 | NA | CASSLDRGDEQFF | TGCGCCAGCAGCTTGGACAGGGGGGATGAGCAGTTCTTC